This TCR beta chain was retrieved from a study of T-cell reconstitution after alpha-beta-depleted transplantation in children. Ten or more counts support this clonotype. In germline, CDR1 is DFQATT, CDR2 SNEGSKA (reference sequence). The CDR3 loop spans 15 amino acids. V lost 4 bases, J lost 0 bases, and 10 bases lay in between. Preparation of the TCRbeta library involved a method that used unique molecular identifiers. TCRdb re-called the PCR reads with MiXCR, one entry per CDR3 protein. This table has around 680,000 distinct CDR3 sequences, approximately 15% appearing once. This receptor was identified in a human donor who donated a stem cell graft to a child with acute myeloid leukemia. The rearrangement uses TRBV20-1 and TRBJ1-6, with D possibly matching TRBD1 (5 bases). Sequencing used PBMCs from the stem cell graft donor, obtained from the stem cell graft. The CDR3 is CSATGTPSYNSPLHF. Here the CDR3 DNA reads TGCAGTGCTACCGGGACGCCCTCCTATAATTCACCCCTCCACTTT.